This entry is about one T cell receptor beta chain. The sample originates from a study of blood T cell repertoires in COVID-19. TCRdb's table, derived via immunoSEQ multiplex PCR, lists solely in-frame clones and lacks some. The sample includes approximately 170,000 clones, 74% of them seen just once. CDR1 and CDR2 from the germline V gene are SGDLS and YYNGEE. With V trimmed by 3 bases and J by 1 base, 8 bases remained unmatched. This CDR3 spans 16 amino acids. This chain links TRBV9 with TRBJ2-5; 8 positions match TRBD2. Sequencing was carried out using peripheral blood. This clonotype was obtained from a woman aged 80 or over with acute or convalescent COVID-19. For the CDR3, the DNA is TGTGCCAGCAGCGCGAGGGGAAGCGGGGGCCAAGAGACCCAGTACTTC. It specifies CASSARGSGGQETQYF.